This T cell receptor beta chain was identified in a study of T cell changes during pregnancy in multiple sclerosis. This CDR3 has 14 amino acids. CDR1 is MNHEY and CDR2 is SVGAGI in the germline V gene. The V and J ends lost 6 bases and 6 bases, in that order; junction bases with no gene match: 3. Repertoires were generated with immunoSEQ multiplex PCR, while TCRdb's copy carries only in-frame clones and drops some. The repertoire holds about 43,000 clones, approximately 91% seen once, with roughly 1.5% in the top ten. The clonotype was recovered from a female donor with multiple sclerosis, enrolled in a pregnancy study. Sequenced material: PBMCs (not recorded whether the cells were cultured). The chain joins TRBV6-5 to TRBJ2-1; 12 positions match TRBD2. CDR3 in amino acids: CASRLAGGLNEQFF. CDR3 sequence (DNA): TGTGCCAGCAGGCTAGCGGGAGGGCTCAATGAGCAGTTCTTC.